This T cell receptor beta chain was sequenced in a study of vaccination effects on CD4 cells after COVID-19 (dated 2022 in TCRdb). Describing the broader study: In the ViraFEST assay, PBMC were stimulated with viral peptide pools, and antigen-specific CD4+ T cell clonotypes were then identified by expansion using TCR sequencing. Across the study, the median time from the second dose to post-vaccine sampling was 72 days (range 14 to 241). Some 2 million PBMC per well were cultured in IMDM with about 5.4% human AB serum, around 9.1 IU/ml IL-2 and gentamicin, plus 10 ug/ml peptides. SARS-CoV-2 spike-specific CD4+ TCR repertoires were compared before and after mRNA vaccination in COVID-19 convalescent patients and in infection-naive vaccine recipients. Altogether, roughly 10 COVID-19 convalescent patients and a few SARS-CoV-2-naive healthy vaccine recipients made up the full study. In the study, cultures from other donors were sequenced using the Oncomine TCR Beta short-read assay on an Illumina iSeq 100.

Libraries were constructed by the immunoSEQ multiplex PCR assay. DNA from the cultured and isolated CD4+ T cells underwent TCR beta CDR3 sequencing. The paper's processing steps were these. Non-productive TCR sequences were removed and reads were trimmed to the CDR3 region, keeping CDR3s of at least 7 amino acids. Antigen-specific clonotypes were identified with the MANAFEST web app by comparing expansion in peptide wells against reference cultures. To count as positive, a clone had to show expansion at FDR<0.05 compared with the reference and with all other wells, an odds ratio above 5, and a frequency above 0.1% in two replicate wells. A clonotype was defined as cross-reactive if the clonotype was significantly expanded both in SARS-CoV-2 spike wells and in at least one common cold coronavirus spike condition. CDR3 similarity was assessed by Levenshtein distance with the stringdist R package, and unrooted trees were built with ape in R 3.6.1. TCRdb re-hosts the immuneACCESS table, in-frame sequences only. Its copies lack some clones; in the studies checked, an unresolved V gene accounts for under half of them, and the cause for the rest is not known. The V and J calls and clone size come from that table; D and trimming were worked out from the DNA. The sample records approximately 9,800 clones, approximately 76% of which are singletons. The top ten clones comprise more than 10% of the sample.

After roughly 11 days of culture, CD4+ T cells were isolated with the EasySep CD4+ T cell isolation kit. Each participant received two doses of an mRNA SARS-CoV-2 vaccine, either BNT162b2 or mRNA-1273. The absence of prior SARS-CoV-2 infection in healthy vaccine recipients was confirmed by negative nucleocapsid antibodies before and after vaccination. Half of the culture medium was replaced with fresh IL-2-containing medium on days 3 and 7. Unless noted otherwise, every peptide stimulation condition was cultured in triplicate wells. PBMC were separated from whole blood using Ficoll-Paque Plus gradient centrifugation and were then either cryopreserved at -140C or used fresh. The QIAamp micro DNA kit was used to extract genomic DNA from the cultured CD4+ T cells. A word on this clone: This clone's antigen is unknown. Base qualities were left out, and no much larger clone turns up one base away.

The research as a whole found: In healthy vaccine recipients, vaccine-induced clones were almost all SARS-CoV-2 mono-reactive, with only 1 of 255 being cross-reactive with common cold coronaviruses. Marked clonal contraction was observed in both infection-induced and vaccine-induced clones at late post-vaccination timepoints, consistent with waning T cell responses. Only a small number of convalescent patients were included, and no early post-infection timepoints were available, which limited the study.

The CDR3 goes from the cysteine to the phenylalanine over 14 residues. Kept here is only the CDR3 DNA, which spans 42 bases and is read in frame from base 1. V and J lose 4 bases and 4 bases, and a span of 13 bases separates them. The germline V gene (reference sequence) supplies CDR1 LNHDA and CDR2 SQIVND. Here the chain combines TRBV19 and TRBJ1-1; perhaps TRBD1 is the D gene, with 6 bases matching. This material consisted of CD4+ T cells from PBMCs cultured without peptide, taken after COVID-19 vaccination. This receptor was taken from a human donor who received a COVID-19 vaccine. The DNA sequence is TGTGCCAGTAGTAAACCAGGGGCAGGCACTGAAGCTTTCTTT. Translated, it gives CASSKPGAGTEAFF.